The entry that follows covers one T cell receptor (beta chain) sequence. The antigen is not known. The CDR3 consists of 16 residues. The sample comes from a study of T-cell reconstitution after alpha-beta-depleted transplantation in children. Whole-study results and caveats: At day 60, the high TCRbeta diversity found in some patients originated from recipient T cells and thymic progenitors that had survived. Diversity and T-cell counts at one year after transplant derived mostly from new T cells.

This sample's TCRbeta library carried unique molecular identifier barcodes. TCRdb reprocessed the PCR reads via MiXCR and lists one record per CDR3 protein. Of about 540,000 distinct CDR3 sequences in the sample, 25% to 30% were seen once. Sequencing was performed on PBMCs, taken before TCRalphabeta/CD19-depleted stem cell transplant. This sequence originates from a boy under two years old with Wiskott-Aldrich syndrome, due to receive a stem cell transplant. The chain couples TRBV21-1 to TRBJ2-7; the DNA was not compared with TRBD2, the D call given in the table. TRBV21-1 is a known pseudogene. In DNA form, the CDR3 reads TGTGCCAGCAGCGCAACTAGCGGTCGTACAACCTACGAGCAGTACTTC. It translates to CASSATSGRTTYEQYF.